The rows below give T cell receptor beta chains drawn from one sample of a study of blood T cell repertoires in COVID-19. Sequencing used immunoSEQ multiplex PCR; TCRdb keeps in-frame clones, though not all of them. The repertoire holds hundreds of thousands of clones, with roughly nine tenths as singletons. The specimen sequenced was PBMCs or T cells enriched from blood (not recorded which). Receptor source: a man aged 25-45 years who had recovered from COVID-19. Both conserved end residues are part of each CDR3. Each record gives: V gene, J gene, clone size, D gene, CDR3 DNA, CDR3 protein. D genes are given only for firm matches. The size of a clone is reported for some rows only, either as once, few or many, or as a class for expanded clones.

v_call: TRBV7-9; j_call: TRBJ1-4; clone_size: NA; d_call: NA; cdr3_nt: TGTGCCAGCAGCGTAGGGACGCACCAGGGTGAAAAACTGTTTTTT; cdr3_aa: CASSVGTHQGEKLFF
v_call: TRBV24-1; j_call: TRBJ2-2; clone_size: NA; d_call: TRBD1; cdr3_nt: TGTGCCACCAGTGAGGGGACAGCCGAGAGGTTTTTT; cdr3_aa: CATSEGTAERFF
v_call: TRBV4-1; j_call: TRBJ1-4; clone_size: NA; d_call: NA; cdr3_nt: TGCGCCAGCAGCCCCGGTTCGGCAGGGACTAATGAAAAACTGTTTTTT; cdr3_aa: CASSPGSAGTNEKLFF
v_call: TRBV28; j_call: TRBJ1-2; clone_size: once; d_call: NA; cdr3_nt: TGTGCCAGCACCCCACACCCGGGAATTGGCTACACCTTC; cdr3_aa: CASTPHPGIGYTF
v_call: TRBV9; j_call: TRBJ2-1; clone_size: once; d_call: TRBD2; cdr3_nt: TGTGCCAGCAGCGCCGGCGGCGGGAGTTTGAGAAATGAGCAGTTCTTC; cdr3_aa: CASSAGGGSLRNEQFF
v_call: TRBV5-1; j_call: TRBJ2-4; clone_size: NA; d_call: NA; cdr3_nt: TGCGCCAGCAGCCCCCTACGCCAAAACATTCAGTACTTC; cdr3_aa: CASSPLRQNIQYF
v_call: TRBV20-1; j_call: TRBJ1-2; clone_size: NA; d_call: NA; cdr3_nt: TGCAGTGCTAGTATCACTAACTATGGCTACACCTTC; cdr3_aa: CSASITNYGYTF
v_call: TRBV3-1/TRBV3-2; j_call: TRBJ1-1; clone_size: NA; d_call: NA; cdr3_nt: TGTGCCAGCAGCCAAGGCCCCGGGGGACACACTGAAGCTTTCTTT; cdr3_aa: CASSQGPGGHTEAFF
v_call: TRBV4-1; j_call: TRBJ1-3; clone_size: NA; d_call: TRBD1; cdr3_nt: TGCGCCAGCAGCCAAGGTAGGGGGCGGACTGGAAACACCATATATTTT; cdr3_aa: CASSQGRGRTGNTIYF
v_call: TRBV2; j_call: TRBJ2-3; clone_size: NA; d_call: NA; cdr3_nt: TGTGCCAGCGGGTGGGGCAGACTTAGCACAGATACGCAGTATTTT; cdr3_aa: CASGWGRLSTDTQYF
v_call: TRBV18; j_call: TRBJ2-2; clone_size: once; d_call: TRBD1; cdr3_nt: TGTGCCAGCTCACCTTCCAGACAGGGCGTCGGGGAGCTGTTTTTT; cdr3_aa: CASSPSRQGVGELFF
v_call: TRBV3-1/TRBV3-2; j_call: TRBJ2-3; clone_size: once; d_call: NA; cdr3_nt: TGTGCCAGCAGCCAATCCGGGAGTGGTGCAGATACGCAGTATTTT; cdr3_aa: CASSQSGSGADTQYF
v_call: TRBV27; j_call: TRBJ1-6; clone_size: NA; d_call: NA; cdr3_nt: TGTGCCAGCAAGCGGGGGAGCTCCTATAATTCACCCCTCCACTTT; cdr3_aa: CASKRGSSYNSPLHF